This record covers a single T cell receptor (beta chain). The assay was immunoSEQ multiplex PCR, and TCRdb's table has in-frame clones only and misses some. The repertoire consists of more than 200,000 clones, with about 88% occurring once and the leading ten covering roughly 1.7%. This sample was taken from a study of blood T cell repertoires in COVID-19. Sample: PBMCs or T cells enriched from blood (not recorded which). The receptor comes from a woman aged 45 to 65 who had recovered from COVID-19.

CDR3 residues: CASSQDVLSGSADTQYF. For the CDR3, the DNA is TGTGCCAGCAGCCAAGACGTGCTTAGCGGGAGTGCAGATACGCAGTATTTT. The gene calls are TRBV3-1 (or the pseudogene TRBV3-2) and TRBJ2-3; 9 bases are a match to TRBD2. The J segment lost 4 bases and the V segment lost 0 bases, leaving 8 bases of the junction unmatched. CDR3 length equals 17 residues. Germline V gives CDR1 LGHDT, CDR2 YNNKEL (reference sequence).